This T cell receptor beta chain came from a study of cytomegalovirus exposure and HLA in healthy donors. 60 Vbeta and 13 Jbeta primers were used in PCR. Sequenced by immunoSEQ multiplex PCR; TCRdb stores in-frame clones only, minus some. Among 100,000 to 150,000 clones listed, under 85% were seen once. Broader study findings: Later analysis revealed greater clonal expansion in HLA-associated TCR beta chains than in equally common others. There were under 200 TCR beta chains listed as cytomegalovirus-associated. Later genetic work tied a missense DCLRE1C variant to beta-chain V and J trimming.

In its sample, this clone is medium-sized. The antigen is undetermined. This CDR3 is 14 amino acids long. V shed 3 bases, J shed 7 bases, and the junction held 9 bases outside the gene matches. Germline lookup yields CDR1 MNHEY and CDR2 SMNVEV (reference sequence). Every donor was a healthy person donating bone marrow. Sample: PBMCs. The chain recombines TRBV27 with TRBJ2-7, with TRBD1 matching 7 bases. This TCR was recovered from a male donor in good health and CMV-seropositive. CDR3 loop: CASSLTGSPGEQYF. The CDR3, as DNA: TGTGCCAGCAGTTTGACAGGGAGTCCGGGTGAGCAGTACTTC.